The 9 T cell receptor beta chains below come from one sample, sequenced in a study of shared clonotypes between healthy human individuals. Naive CD8 isolation took CD45RO-negative cells positively selected for CCR7 and excluded terminally differentiated effector memory CD45RA+ cells. Clones were sequenced by immunoSEQ multiplex PCR, and TCRdb holds only the in-frame ones, with some missing. The sample includes around 1.9 million clones, around 93% of them seen just once. The sequenced sample was naive CD8+ T cells from PBMCs. These receptors all stem from a man aged 18-30 years in good health. Some clones in this sample may be carry-over from other donors' samples.

V gene TRBV7-9 combines with J gene TRBJ1-2; D is uncertain. The V and J ends lost 3 bases and 7 bases respectively, with 12 bases between them. Germline CDR1 reads SEHNR; CDR2 reads FQNEAQ (reference sequence). This CDR3 contains 13 residues. In nucleotides, the CDR3 is TGTGCCAGCAGCTTTGTTGCCTTCTCTGGCTACACCTTC. This translates into CASSFVAFSGYTF.

A single count supports this clone. This chain links TRBV29-1 with TRBJ2-1; TRBD2 agrees at 8 bases. The J segment lost 2 bases and the V segment lost 1 base, leaving 28 bases of the junction unmatched. The germline V gene has CDR1 SQVTM and CDR2 ANQGSEA. This CDR3 is 23 amino acids long. The CDR3 here is CSVEGLLYGMSSGLPVTYNEQFF. Written as DNA, the CDR3 is TGCAGCGTTGAAGGTTTATTGTACGGTATGTCTAGCGGGCTCCCTGTAACCTACAATGAGCAGTTCTTC.

This chain links TRBV4-1 with TRBJ2-4; D call uncertain. The CDR3 consists of 16 residues. Trimming cost V 5 bases and J 0 bases, with 14 bases left between them. The V gene's germline CDR1 is MGHRA and CDR2 YSYEKL. The CDR3 here is CASSDTSGLAKNIQYF. The CDR3 DNA reads TGCGCCAGCAGCGATACGAGTGGCCTAGCCAAAAACATTCAGTACTTC.

The J gene is TRBJ2-7, the V gene TRBV2; TRBD1 aligns across 11 bases. Germline CDR1 reads SNHLY; CDR2 reads FYNNEI. The CDR3 length is 15 residues. With V trimmed by 3 bases and J by 6 bases, 7 bases remained unmatched. CDR3 region: CASSDIGQGAAEQYF. CDR3 coding DNA: TGTGCCAGCAGTGATATCGGACAGGGGGCGGCCGAGCAGTACTTC. The full variable domain, with the rest looked up from reference TRBV2 and TRBJ2-7, is EPEVTQTPSHQVTQMGQEVILRCVPISNHLYFYWYRQILGQKVEFLVSFYNNEISEKSEIFDDQFSVERPDGSNFTLKIRSTKLEDSAMYFCASSDIGQGAAEQYFGPGTRLTVT.

The rearrangement joins TRBV7-9 to TRBJ2-2; 8 bases are a match to TRBD1. Per the germline V gene, CDR1 is SEHNR and CDR2 is FQNEAQ (reference sequence). V trimming: 0 bases; J trimming: 2 bases; junction bases outside the gene matches: 5. The CDR3 length is 17 residues. The CDR3 nucleotides read TGTGCCAGCAGCTTAGCCGTCGGGACAGGTAACACCGGGGAGCTGTTTTTT. It yields the protein CASSLAVGTGNTGELFF.

CDR3 in DNA: TGTGCCATAGCCCAGGGGGGCGCTAACTATGGCTACACCTTC. Translated: CAIAQGGANYGYTF. The chain has TRBV10-3 and TRBJ1-2, with TRBD1 identical over 7 bases. The CDR3 runs 14 residues. V dropped 9 bases and J dropped 0; count of bases not matched to a gene: 7. Germline V gene data show CDR1 as ENHRY and CDR2 as SYGVKD.

The chain has TRBV7-9 and TRBJ2-7; 9 bases match TRBD2. The CDR3 consists of 13 residues. CDR1 is SEHNR and CDR2 is FQNEAQ in the germline V gene (reference sequence). The V gene end was trimmed by 6 bases and the J gene end by 4 bases; junction bases not matched to a gene: 4. The CDR3 DNA follows: TGTGCCAGCAGAATAGCGGGAGATTACGAGCAGTACTTC. This encodes CASRIAGDYEQYF.

V usage is TRBV15 and J usage is TRBJ2-7; D is perhaps TRBD1 or TRBD2 (5 bases each). The CDR3 spans 15 residues. Trimming removed 6 bases at V and 2 bases at J, with 17 bases between. CDR1 and CDR2 (germline): LNHNV, YYDKDF (reference sequence). CDR3 residues: CATREERGATYEQYF. Here the CDR3 DNA reads TGTGCCACCAGGGAAGAGAGAGGGGCCACCTACGAGCAGTACTTC.

The chain combines TRBV9 with TRBJ2-1; a possible D gene is TRBD2 (5 bases). V dropped 1 base and J dropped 0 bases, with 23 bases sitting between them. CDR1 and CDR2 from the germline V gene are SGDLS and YYNGEE. The CDR3 is made up of 20 amino acids. This chain's CDR3 is CASSVSPLETNRSSYNEQFF. The DNA for the CDR3 is TGTGCCAGCAGCGTATCTCCCCTAGAGACTAATCGGAGCTCCTACAATGAGCAGTTCTTC.